This T cell receptor beta chain was profiled in a study of CD8 T cells in Susac syndrome. Study-wide findings and caveats: In its TCR sequencing and HLA analysis, the study acknowledged that the number of individuals was relatively small.

Sequencing of TCR beta was carried out in blood CD8+ and CD4+ T cells. The multiple sclerosis controls, all treatment-naive patients, had relapsing-remitting disease that was stable or active. As concerns this clonotype: The antigen is undetermined.

This CDR3 spans 13 amino acids. The germline V gene encodes CDR1 MGHRA and CDR2 YSYEKL. V lost 1 base to trimming and J lost 8 bases, with 8 bases between them. Random hexamers were used to reverse transcribe an amount of roughly 0.45 to 1 ug RNA. An immunoSEQ multiplex PCR amplified TCR beta CDR3 over 54 Vbeta and 13 Jbeta. One entry per CDR3 protein, called by TCRdb with MiXCR from the immunoSEQ multiplex PCR reads. This sample yields a few hundred thousand distinct CDR3 sequences, of which about 93% are seen a single time; around 0.072% belongs to the top ten. The chain is built from TRBV4-1 and TRBJ1-4; D uncertain. The sequence derives from a human donor with multiple sclerosis. Sequencing was performed on CD4+ T cells from PBMCs. The CDR3 nucleotides read TGCGCCAGCAGCCAAGGTTTCCCGGAAAAACTGTTTTTT. Translation: CASSQGFPEKLFF.